The 10 T cell receptor beta chains given below trace back to one sample, sequenced in a study of molecular identifiers for immune sequencing clone quantification. TCRdb re-called the PCR reads with MiXCR, one entry per CDR3 protein. The data hold roughly 300,000 distinct CDR3 sequences, with under 25% observed a single time. Sequenced sample: naive CD8+ T cells from blood, with Jurkat cell RNA spiked in. As for subset: FACS-sorted CD8+CD4-CCR7+CD45RA+ naive T cells. These receptors all stem from a human donor in good health. Some libraries in this study had Jurkat cell RNA spiked in.

This clonotype was picked up a small number of times. The rearrangement links TRBV6-1 to TRBJ2-5; D gene unclear. Germline V lookup: CDR1 MNHNS, CDR2 SASEGT. The ends were cut back, 6 bases at V and 1 base at J, with 21 bases in the middle. The CDR3 spans 17 residues. As DNA, the CDR3 is TGTGCCAGCAGCGCCACCGTCCCGTACAGAATCCAAGAGACCCAGTACTTC. This gives the protein CASSATVPYRIQETQYF.

In this sample, this clonotype turned up many times. The rearrangement links TRBV6-5 to TRBJ1-5, with D possibly being TRBD1 (5 bases). This CDR3 is 14 amino acids long. Germline CDR1 and CDR2: MNHEY and SVGAGI. Trimming pared 5 bases from V and 10 bases from J, leaving 18 bases between. The CDR3 sequence: CASSRTGQSEPQHF. In DNA form, the CDR3 reads TGTGCCAGCAGTAGGACGGGGCAATCAGAACCCCAGCATTTT.

A few counts support this clonotype. CDR3 in amino acids: CASSQDISLAHLTDTQYF. CDR3 in DNA: TGTGCCAGCAGCCAAGATATATCCCTAGCTCACCTTACAGATACGCAGTATTTT. V usage is TRBV14 and J usage is TRBJ2-3; the D gene is possibly TRBD2 (5 bases). The V end lost 0 bases, the J end lost 3 bases, and 19 bases lay between the germline ends. Germline V gene lookup returns CDR1 SGHDN and CDR2 FVKESK. This CDR3 contains 18 residues.

This clonotype was seen many times. The gene calls are TRBV24-1 and TRBJ2-3, with D tentatively TRBD2 (5 bases). Germline CDR1 is KGHDR and CDR2 is SFDVKD. The V end was cut by 5 bases, the J end by 5 bases, with 10 bases between. The CDR3 has 13 residues. The CDR3 loop reads CATSVRERDTQYF. The CDR3, as DNA: TGTGCCACCAGTGTCCGGGAACGAGATACGCAGTATTTT.

With respect to this clonotype: The junction differs from germline at one of its ends, possibly a read error. The rearrangement joins TRBV5-4 to TRBJ2-3; D may be TRBD1 or TRBD2 (7 bases each). The CDR3 runs to 16 residues. Germline V lookup: CDR1 SGHNT, CDR2 YYREEE (reference sequence). CDR3 DNA sequence: TGTGCCCGCAGGGGGATGGGGAGGGGGCCCGGAGATACGCAGTATTTT. Residues: CARRGMGRGPGDTQYF. Based on the CDR3 plus reference TRBV5-4 and TRBJ2-3, the full variable domain is ETGVTQSPTHLIKTRGQQVTLRCSSQSGHNTVSWYQQALGQGPQFIFQYYREEENGRGNFPPRFSGLQFPNYSSELNVNALELDDSALYLCARRGMGRGPGDTQYFGPGTRLTVL.

This clonotype was picked up many times. The chain couples TRBV19 to TRBJ2-7; tentative D call: TRBD1 (5 bases). CDR3 length: 15 amino acids. The germline V and J ends were trimmed by 3 bases and 0 bases, with 12 bases remaining between them. Germline CDR1 is LNHDA and CDR2 is SQIVND (reference sequence). CDR3 coding DNA: TGTGCCAGTAGTATGGGGCAGGGATTCTCCTACGAGCAGTACTTC. Residues: CASSMGQGFSYEQYF.

This clonotype has just a few counts. The V and J genes are TRBV27 and TRBJ1-5; D remains ambiguous. CDR3 length: 15 residues. Germline CDR1 and CDR2: MNHEY and SMNVEV (reference sequence). V lost 3 bases to trimming and J lost 1 base, with 10 bases between them. In DNA form, the CDR3 reads TGTGCCAGCAGTTTGTTAGGACGGAGCAATCAGCCCCAGCATTTT. It is translated as CASSLLGRSNQPQHF.

In this sample, this clonotype turned up a few times. This CDR3 is CASYPGTGSAGTGELFF. In DNA, the CDR3 is TGTGCCAGCTACCCTGGCACGGGATCCGCCGGGACCGGGGAGCTGTTTTTT. The V gene is TRBV7-9, the J gene TRBJ2-2, with a weak D call TRBD2 (5 bases). This CDR3 is built from 17 residues. The V and J ends lost 8 bases and 5 bases respectively, with 24 bases between them. Germline CDR1 is SEHNR and CDR2 is FQNEAQ (reference sequence).

In regard to this clonotype: Since a much larger clone is just one base distant, this may be a read error. This chain links TRBV5-4 with TRBJ1-2; D call uncertain. Trimming shortened V by 0 bases and J by 6 bases, and 12 bases separated the two germline ends. The CDR3 is made up of 14 amino acids. From germline, CDR1 is SGHNT and CDR2 YYREEE (reference sequence). The CDR3 nucleotides read TGTGCCAGCAGCTTGGCCTCCAGCGTAAATGGCTACACCTTC. Translation gives CASSLASSVNGYTF. The variable domain in full, completed from reference TRBV5-4 and TRBJ1-2, reads ETGVTQSPTHLIKTRGQQVTLRCSSQSGHNTVSWYQQALGQGPQFIFQYYREEENGRGNFPPRFSGLQFPNYSSELNVNALELDDSALYLCASSLASSVNGYTFGSGTRLTVV.

This clonotype came up many times. This sequence joins TRBV7-9 and TRBJ2-2; D perhaps matches TRBD2 (5 bases). Germline lookup yields CDR1 SEHNR and CDR2 FQNEAQ (reference sequence). The CDR3 is 14 amino acids. V shed 8 bases and J shed 1 base, with 11 bases lying between them. The chain's CDR3 is CASPPGMNTGELFF. CDR3 bases: TGTGCCAGCCCCCCGGGGATGAACACCGGGGAGCTGTTTTTT.